This record covers a single T cell receptor (beta chain). The CDR3 totals 16 residues. The ends lost 1 base at V and 6 bases at J; junction bases unmatched: 6. Germline V gene lookup returns CDR1 LGHNA and CDR2 YNFKEQ. The record originates from a study of shared clonotypes between healthy human individuals. TCRdb keeps only in-frame clones here, not all; method: immunoSEQ multiplex PCR. The sample includes about 2.3 million clones, approximately 95% of them seen just once. The specimen sequenced was naive CD4+ T cells from PBMCs. Subset meaning: CD45RA+ positively selected. This rearrangement joins TRBV4-2 to TRBJ2-3; 11 nucleotides match TRBD2. The TCR sequence derives from a man younger than 35 in good health. Some clones in this sample may be carry-over from other donors' samples. CDR3 protein: CASSQGNSGRVDTQYF. The DNA for the CDR3 is TGTGCCAGCAGCCAAGGAAATAGCGGGAGGGTGGATACGCAGTATTTT.